The source of this TCR beta chain is a study of T cells after yellow fever vaccination. Study-level findings and limits: Reappearance after the booster was seen for most primary-vaccination clones, at 96% CD4 and about 90% CD8.

5'RACE template switching added a universal primer site and UMIs to TCR cDNA. TCRdb fed the 5' RACE reads into MiXCR, producing one record per CDR3 protein. The repertoire has under 600,000 distinct CDR3 sequences, around an eighth of them found once; the top ten carry about 14%. Only a few counts were recorded for this clonotype. Its antigen is currently unknown. CDR1 and CDR2 (germline): SNHLY, FYNNEI. The V end was cut by 6 bases, the J end by 5 bases, with 17 bases between. CDR3 size: 14 residues. The sequence was collected from a man aged 25 to 45 who received the YFV17D yellow fever vaccine. This chain links TRBV2 with TRBJ2-7, with a weak D call TRBD2 (5 bases). The specimen comprised PBMCs, sampled on the day of the yellow fever booster vaccination. CDR3 loop: CASRGKWESDEQYF. The CDR3 DNA follows: TGTGCCAGCAGAGGGAAGTGGGAGTCGGACGAGCAGTACTTC. The full variable domain, its missing parts supplied by reference TRBV2 and TRBJ2-7, is EPEVTQTPSHQVTQMGQEVILRCVPISNHLYFYWYRQILGQKVEFLVSFYNNEISEKSEIFDDQFSVERPDGSNFTLKIRSTKLEDSAMYFCASRGKWESDEQYFGPGTRLTVT.